The entry that follows covers one TCR beta chain sequence. The V gene end was trimmed by 0 bases and the J gene end by 9 bases; junction bases not matched to a gene: 13. The V gene's germline CDR1 is LGHNA and CDR2 YNFKEQ. The length of the CDR3 is 18 residues. The data were obtained in a study of blood T cell repertoires in COVID-19. Study summary: From T cells, B-cell-depleted T cells, or PBMCs came the material, which was cDNA or gDNA.

Generated by immunoSEQ multiplex PCR, the TCRdb table keeps only in-frame clones and is missing some. The sample shows just under 65,000 clones, under 80% of them seen only once. This receptor was taken from a human donor in a cohort sampled during active COVID-19. The V call is TRBV4-2, the J call TRBJ2-1, with TRBD2 identical over 11 bases. Sequenced material: peripheral blood. CDR3 DNA: TGTGCCAGCAGCCAAGATCAATTAGCGGGGGGGCCAGAAAGTGAGCAGTTCTTC. Encoded protein: CASSQDQLAGGPESEQFF.